This TCR beta chain was observed in a study of T cells in Graves' hyperthyroidism and ophthalmopathy. Background on the study: Pretreatment peripheral blood was obtained at initial diagnosis.

RNA transcripts yielded amplified TCR beta CDR3 regions. The HTBI primer set drove a first-round RT-PCR of the TCR CDR3. TCRdb reprocessed the multiplex PCR reads via MiXCR and lists one record per CDR3 protein. Among about 500,000 distinct CDR3 sequences listed, approximately 16% were seen once. General study points: Model output signaled ophthalmopathy a median about 6.3 months ahead of onset.

There are 13 residues in the CDR3. Deletions cut 3 bases from V and 7 bases from J, with 13 bases between. This clonotype appeared many times. Its antigen is not known. Under 3 months was the duration of disease in ophthalmopathy patients, who also had a Clinical Activity Score of at least 3 and a NOSPECS grade of at least 4. Clinical symptoms, serum thyroxine and TRAb, thyroid ultrasound and orbital computed tomography were used for the diagnoses. The receptor was derived from a young woman with Graves' ophthalmopathy. V and J are TRBV12-3 or TRBV12-4 and TRBJ2-7; D call uncertain. The sample was blood. The CDR3 loop reads CASSFTSGIEQYF. DNA of the CDR3: TGTGCCAGCAGTTTCACCAGTGGAATTGAGCAGTACTTC.